Listed below are T cell receptor beta chains from one sample, sequenced in a study of CD8+ T cells in alopecia areata. Assay used: immunoSEQ multiplex PCR; TCRdb lists only in-frame clones, some missing. The sample contains approximately 150,000 clones, around 71% of which appear only once. Specimen: CD8+ T cells sorted from blood, collected at week 0. These receptors originate from a human donor with alopecia areata. Each CDR3 is given with its conserved first and last residue. The D gene is left open where the match is weak. For some rows the clone size is stated as once, few or many, or as a class when expanded; others skip it.

v_gene	d_gene	j_gene	abundance	CDR3nt	CDR3aa
TRBV9	NA	TRBJ2-1	NA	TGTGCCAGCAGCGTAGGAAATAGTGTCATCGATGAGCAGTTCTTC	CASSVGNSVIDEQFF
TRBV5-1	NA	TRBJ2-1	few	TGCGCCAGCAGCCCGGACCCTTACAATGAGCAGTTCTTC	CASSPDPYNEQFF
TRBV29-1	NA	TRBJ2-7	NA	TGCAGCGTTGGAGGGGCGGAGAGCTCCTACGAGCAGTACTTC	CSVGGAESSYEQYF
TRBV27	TRBD1	TRBJ1-5	NA	TGTGCCAGCGGAAGGACAGGGGGTCGAGAGGCCCAGCATTTT	CASGRTGGREAQHF
TRBV27	TRBD1	TRBJ2-1	NA	TGTGCCAGCAGTTTAGTTCCATCGGGACAGGGCTACAATGAGCAGTTCTTC	CASSLVPSGQGYNEQFF
TRBV29-1	NA	TRBJ1-1	few	TGCAGCGCCCTGTCGAGGGGTTTTGGCACTGAAGCTTTCTTT	CSALSRGFGTEAFF
TRBV30	NA	TRBJ1-1	NA	TGTGCCTGGCAACCGGGGCCGAAGGAAGCTTTCTTT	CAWQPGPKEAFF
TRBV6-6	NA	TRBJ2-2	NA	TGTGCCAGCAGTTACGGGGACGGGGAGCTGTTTTTT	CASSYGDGELFF
TRBV4-1	NA	TRBJ1-1	once	TGCGCCAGCAGCCAAGAACCGGGTGCGGGGAACACTGAAGCTTTCTTT	CASSQEPGAGNTEAFF
TRBV7-9	NA	TRBJ2-2	medium-sized	TGTGCCAGCAGCGACACAGGACACTACACCGGGGAGCTGTTTTTT	CASSDTGHYTGELFF
TRBV7-9	TRBD1	TRBJ2-1	NA	TGTGCCAGCAGCCCAAAGACAGGGTTGCCTGAGCAGTTCTTC	CASSPKTGLPEQFF
TRBV6-6	TRBD1	TRBJ1-5	once	TGTGCCAGCAGTTACCTGGGACAGGGAGTTCAGCCCCAGCATTTT	CASSYLGQGVQPQHF
TRBV29-1	TRBD1	TRBJ2-5	few	TGCAGCGTTGAAGAGGAATCGGACAGGGGAGAGACCCAGTACTTC	CSVEEESDRGETQYF
TRBV29-1	NA	TRBJ2-3	NA	TGCAGCGTTGACGGAATATTCAGGGGTACAGATACGCAGTATTTT	CSVDGIFRGTDTQYF
TRBV13	TRBD1	TRBJ1-1	once	TGTGCCAGCAGCTTAGGTAGGACAGGGAGAATCACTGAAGCTTTCTTT	CASSLGRTGRITEAFF
TRBV29-1	TRBD2	TRBJ2-7	NA	TGCAGCGTGCCAGCGGGGGGAACCTACGAGCAGTACTTC	CSVPAGGTYEQYF
TRBV2	TRBD1	TRBJ1-6	few	TGTGCCAGCAGGTCAGGGACAGGGGTAAATTCACCCCTCCACTTT	CASRSGTGVNSPLHF
TRBV6-5	TRBD1	TRBJ1-5	NA	TGTGCCAGTGGACAGGGGGTATGGCAGCCCCAGCATTTT	CASGQGVWQPQHF
TRBV27	NA	TRBJ1-6	NA	TGTGCCAGCAAGATAACGCCCCGGGGGCGGAATTCACCCCTCCACTTT	CASKITPRGRNSPLHF
TRBV13	NA	TRBJ2-3	few	TGTGCCAGCAGCTTAGGAAGCACAGATACGCAGTATTTT	CASSLGSTDTQYF
TRBV27	NA	TRBJ2-1	NA	TGTGCCAGCAGGGGACCGAACGTGGTCCCCCCGCAGTTCTTC	CASRGPNVVPPQFF
TRBV15	NA	TRBJ1-5	NA	TGTGCCACCAGCGCTATTCTCGAACAGGGTGATCAGCCCCAGCATTTT	CATSAILEQGDQPQHF
TRBV4-1	NA	TRBJ2-3	NA	TGCGCCAGCAGCCAAGACTGGGGGGCAGATACGCAGTATTTT	CASSQDWGADTQYF
TRBV4-1	NA	TRBJ2-2	NA	TGCGCCAGCAGCCAAGTAGGAAAAGGGTTGAACACCGGGGAGCTGTTTTTT	CASSQVGKGLNTGELFF
TRBV13	TRBD1	TRBJ1-2	NA	TGTGCCAGCATGGGGATAGGGGGCGCGGACTATGGCTACACCTTC	CASMGIGGADYGYTF
TRBV14	TRBD1	TRBJ1-1	few	TGTGCCAGCAGACAGACCGGACAGGGGATAACTGAAGCTTTCTTT	CASRQTGQGITEAFF
TRBV27	NA	TRBJ2-6	NA	TGTGCCAGCAGTTTTGGCAGGGTCTCTGGGGCCAACGTCCTGACTTTC	CASSFGRVSGANVLTF
TRBV13	NA	TRBJ1-2	NA	TGTGCCAGCAGCTTAGGACGGACGGGAGGCTACACCTTC	CASSLGRTGGYTF
TRBV5-6	NA	TRBJ2-7	NA	TGTGCCAGCAGCTCTGGCAGATCCAGGCGCTTATCCTACGAGCAGTACTTC	CASSSGRSRRLSYEQYF
TRBV6-6	TRBD2	TRBJ2-5	NA	TGTGCCAGCAGTCGAGCGGGGGGCCAAGAGACCCAGTACTTC	CASSRAGGQETQYF
TRBV4-1	NA	TRBJ1-2	NA	TGCGCCAGCAGCCAAGATCCGCTCTATGGCTACACCTTC	CASSQDPLYGYTF
TRBV13	TRBD1	TRBJ1-4	NA	TGTGCCAGCAGCCCCGCCGGGACAGGGGATGAAAAACTGTTTTTT	CASSPAGTGDEKLFF
TRBV6-1	TRBD1	TRBJ2-3	many	TGTGCCAGCAGTGAAGAGGCGAGGGGGCAGGGGGCCGATACGCAGTATTTT	CASSEEARGQGADTQYF
TRBV7-9	NA	TRBJ1-1	NA	TGTGCCAGCAGCATCTCAGACACTGAAGCTTTCTTT	CASSISDTEAFF
TRBV7-9	NA	TRBJ2-7	NA	TGTGCCAGCAGCCCCAGGGGAGCGAACTACGAGCAGTACTTC	CASSPRGANYEQYF
TRBV15	NA	TRBJ2-7	NA	TGTGCCACCAGCCCCGGGACAACGAACTACGAGCAGTACTTC	CATSPGTTNYEQYF
TRBV9	NA	TRBJ1-3	NA	TGTGCCTCCACCGAGGACCTGAACCCTGGAAACACCATATATTTT	CASTEDLNPGNTIYF
TRBV12-5	NA	TRBJ1-2	NA	TGTGCTAGTGGTTTCGTCAGGGGTGATGGCTACACCTTC	CASGFVRGDGYTF
TRBV10-2	TRBD2	TRBJ2-3	NA	TGCGCCAGCAGAGCACGGGGGGGACGAGGCACAGATACGCAGTATTTT	CASRARGGRGTDTQYF
TRBV7-9	NA	TRBJ1-2	NA	TGTGCCAGCAGCTTAGGCCAGGGGAACTATGGCTACACCTTC	CASSLGQGNYGYTF
TRBV29-1	NA	TRBJ1-5	NA	TGCAGCGTTACTGAGGGTACCCTAGATCAGCCCCAGCATTTT	CSVTEGTLDQPQHF
TRBV6-6	NA	TRBJ2-1	once	TGTGCCAGCAGTTACTCGGTGGGCCTCGATGAGCAGTTCTTC	CASSYSVGLDEQFF
TRBV30	NA	TRBJ2-2	once	TGTGCCTGGAGTGACGACTTCACCGGGGAGCTGTTTTTT	CAWSDDFTGELFF
TRBV4-1	TRBD1	TRBJ1-6	NA	TGCGCCAGCAGCCAAGCCTGGGACAGGGTAGTGAAAAATTCACCCCTCCACTTT	CASSQAWDRVVKNSPLHF
TRBV5-6	NA	TRBJ1-2	NA	TGTGCCAGCAGCTTGGGAATACCGGGATCCTATGGCTACACCTTC	CASSLGIPGSYGYTF
TRBV6-5	NA	TRBJ2-1	NA	TGTGCCAGCGGACGTCCCTACAATGAGCAGTTCTTC	CASGRPYNEQFF
TRBV27	TRBD1	TRBJ2-1	NA	TGTGCCAGCAGTCCGGGACAGGGCACATACAATGAGCAGTTCTTC	CASSPGQGTYNEQFF
TRBV7-8	NA	TRBJ1-1	few	TGTGCCAGCAGCTCAGGGGACGGACTGAACACTGAAGCTTTCTTT	CASSSGDGLNTEAFF
TRBV5-6	NA	TRBJ1-2	NA	TGTGCCAGCAGCTCGGGCGGGCGGTATGGCTACACCTTC	CASSSGGRYGYTF
TRBV27	NA	TRBJ1-6	few	TGTGCCAGCAGTTTATCGATAAGTCGGGGGGAGTCCCTCCACTTT	CASSLSISRGESLHF
TRBV6-5	TRBD1	TRBJ2-1	NA	TGTGCCAGCAGACGGGGACAGAGCTCCTACAATGAGCAGTTCTTC	CASRRGQSSYNEQFF
TRBV2	NA	TRBJ2-7	NA	TGTGCCAGCAGTGAGACGGACGTTACCTGGGGCTCCTACGAGCAGTACTTC	CASSETDVTWGSYEQYF
TRBV13	NA	TRBJ2-7	few	TGTGCCAGCAGCTTAGATGGGGGCTACGAGCAGTACTTC	CASSLDGGYEQYF
TRBV29-1	NA	TRBJ2-7	NA	TGCAGCGTCATGGGGTCCGGGGTAGAGCAGTACTTC	CSVMGSGVEQYF
TRBV7-9	TRBD1	TRBJ2-1	NA	TGTGCCAGCAGCCACACTAAGGGACAGAACAATGAGCAGTTCTTC	CASSHTKGQNNEQFF